The 18 T cell receptor beta chains below all came from one sample that was sequenced in a study of blood T cell repertoires in COVID-19. Only in-frame clones appear in the TCRdb table, and some are missing; sequencing was by immunoSEQ multiplex PCR. The data contain about 19,000 clones, approximately 89% of them seen just once; the ten biggest clones take up roughly 3.2%. The sample taken for sequencing was peripheral blood. These receptor sequences come from a human donor in a cohort sampled during active COVID-19.

The V and J genes are TRBV7-2 and TRBJ1-1, with D unresolved. The germline gives CDR1 SGHTA, CDR2 FQGNSA. The CDR3 spans 13 residues. V lost 1 base to trimming and J lost 5 bases, with 8 bases between them. DNA of the CDR3: TGTGCCAGCAGCTTAGGAGGTGGGACTGAAGCTTTCTTT. Translating gives CASSLGGGTEAFF.

This clone has a handful of counts. V usage is TRBV7-3 and J usage is TRBJ2-2, with D unresolved. CDR3 size: 15 residues. Trimming cost V 5 bases and J 7 bases, with 17 bases left between them. Germline-derived CDR1 and CDR2 are SGHTA and FQGTGA. The CDR3 sequence is CASSPYPSSSGELFF. Here the CDR3 DNA reads TGTGCCAGCAGCCCCTACCCGAGTAGTAGCGGGGAGCTGTTTTTT.

The V call is TRBV28, the J call TRBJ1-6; D gene uncertain. The germline V and J ends were trimmed by 6 bases and 9 bases, with 12 bases remaining between them. Germline CDR1 reads MDHEN; CDR2 reads SYDVKM. This CDR3 has 13 amino acids. The CDR3 region has the DNA TGTGCCAGCAGGGGCGGAGGCGGTTCACCCCTCCACTTT. This gives the protein CASRGGGGSPLHF.

The gene calls are TRBV5-1 and TRBJ2-5; TRBD1 might be the D (5 bases). Germline assignment: CDR1 SGHRS and CDR2 YFSETQ. The CDR3 covers 16 residues. V lost 0 bases to trimming and J lost 2 bases, with 14 bases between them. Written as DNA, the CDR3 is TGCGCCAGCAGCTTGGACCCAAGGGGCCTTCAAGAGACCCAGTACTTC. Protein product: CASSLDPRGLQETQYF.

V is TRBV3-1 (or the pseudogene TRBV3-2) and J is TRBJ2-2; the D is unclear. CDR1 is LGHDT, CDR2 YNNKEL, per germline (reference sequence). The CDR3 contains 15 residues. V was trimmed by 4 bases and J by 4 bases, leaving 13 bases between them. The CDR3 region has the DNA TGTGCCAGCAGCCTCCATGTTCTGGCCACCGGGGAGCTGTTTTTT. It specifies CASSLHVLATGELFF.

A few counts support this clone. J is TRBJ1-1 and V is TRBV7-9; 7 bases are shared with TRBD1. This CDR3 has 15 residues. Germline CDR1 reads SEHNR; CDR2 reads FQNEAQ (reference sequence). V shed 1 base and J 0 bases; nucleotides not matched to a gene: 2. This chain's CDR3 is CASSLGQGVNTEAFF. Written as DNA, the CDR3 is TGTGCCAGCAGCTTAGGGCAGGGGGTGAACACTGAAGCTTTCTTT.

Only one count was recorded for this clone. The rearrangement joins TRBV28 to TRBJ2-7, with D unclear. The CDR3 consists of 11 residues. The germline V and J ends were trimmed by 5 bases and 2 bases, with 4 bases remaining between them. Germline-derived CDR1 and CDR2 are MDHEN and SYDVKM. In nucleotides, the CDR3 is TGTGCCAGCAGTCCCGCCTACGAGCAGTACTTC. Encoded protein: CASSPAYEQYF.

The chain joins TRBV7-2 to TRBJ1-5; D is perhaps TRBD1 (5 bases). The V gene lost 5 bases and the J gene lost 5 bases, with 13 bases spanning the gap. Germline lookup yields CDR1 SGHTA and CDR2 FQGNSA. CDR3 length: 14 residues. CDR3 amino acids: CASSLRGTDQPQHF. The CDR3 DNA is TGTGCCAGCAGCCTCCGGGGGACGGATCAGCCCCAGCATTTT.

The chain couples TRBV28 to TRBJ2-1, with 9 bases that match TRBD2. The length of the CDR3 is 15 residues. Trimming at V came to 7 bases and at J to 2 bases, leaving 6 bases not matched to a gene. Germline V gives CDR1 MDHEN, CDR2 SYDVKM. The CDR3 is CASNPSGNTYNEQFF. The CDR3, as DNA: TGTGCCAGCAACCCTAGCGGGAATACCTACAATGAGCAGTTCTTC. Based on the CDR3 plus reference TRBV28 and TRBJ2-1, the full variable domain is DVKVTQSSRYLVKRTGEKVFLECVQDMDHENMFWYRQDPGLGLRLIYFSYDVKMKEKGDIPEGYSVSREKKERFSLILESASTNQTSMYLCASNPSGNTYNEQFFGPGTRLTVL.

The J gene is TRBJ2-4, the V gene TRBV28, with 8 bases fitting TRBD2. In germline, CDR1 is MDHEN, CDR2 SYDVKM. J gave up 6 bases and V 6 bases, and 10 bases lay outside the gene matches. There are 15 residues in the CDR3. CDR3 residues: CASRGGLVDLNIQYF. CDR3 bases: TGTGCCAGCAGGGGGGGACTAGTGGACCTAAACATTCAGTACTTC. The variable domain in full, completed from reference TRBV28 and TRBJ2-4, reads DVKVTQSSRYLVKRTGEKVFLECVQDMDHENMFWYRQDPGLGLRLIYFSYDVKMKEKGDIPEGYSVSREKKERFSLILESASTNQTSMYLCASRGGLVDLNIQYFGAGTRLSVL.

As DNA, the CDR3 is TGTGCCAGCAGCCGCGGACAGACGACCTACGAGCAGTACTTC. Amino acids: CASSRGQTTYEQYF. This chain uses TRBV28 with TRBJ2-7, with a weak D call TRBD1 (6 bases). The CDR3 sequence is 14 residues long. From germline, CDR1 is MDHEN and CDR2 SYDVKM. V shed 6 bases and J shed 2 bases, with 14 bases lying between them.

This clone was seen a handful of times. The rearrangement joins TRBV6-5 to TRBJ2-2; D is uncertain. The CDR3 runs to 13 residues. The V gene lost 6 bases and the J gene lost 6 bases, with 11 bases spanning the gap. Per the germline V gene, CDR1 is MNHEY and CDR2 is SVGAGI. The CDR3 loop reads CASRLVFAGELFF. The CDR3 DNA reads as TGTGCCAGCAGGCTAGTATTCGCCGGGGAGCTGTTTTTT.

The chain links TRBV5-1 to TRBJ1-1; TRBD1 agrees at 8 bases. The ends lost 0 bases at V and 1 base at J; junction bases unmatched: 8. Per the germline V gene, CDR1 is SGHRS and CDR2 is YFSETQ. CDR3 length: 17 residues. CDR3 nucleotide sequence: TGCGCCAGCAGCTTGGATCGGACAGGGCTCCCGAACACTGAAGCTTTCTTT. Translation gives CASSLDRTGLPNTEAFF. The full variable domain, completed using reference TRBV5-1 and TRBJ1-1, is KAGVTQTPRYLIKTRGQQVTLSCSPISGHRSVSWYQQTPGQGLQFLFEYFSETQRNKGNFPGRFSGRQFSNSRSEMNVSTLELGDSALYLCASSLDRTGLPNTEAFFGQGTRLTVV.

This clone appeared a single time. CDR3 region: CASSPTPGGTQYF. For the CDR3, the DNA is TGTGCCAGCAGCCCCACCCCGGGGGGAACGCAGTATTTT. The chain links TRBV9 to TRBJ2-3; TRBD2 matches 7 bases. The CDR3 covers 13 residues. Germline V gene sequence: CDR1 SGDLS, CDR2 YYNGEE. With 4 bases clipped from V and 9 bases from J, the junction kept 8 bases outside the gene matches.

This clone was seen just once. DNA for the CDR3: TGCGCCAGCAGGGGCAGAATCTACGAGCAGTACTTC. This codes for CASRGRIYEQYF. The chain carries TRBV4-1 and TRBJ2-7, with unresolved D. The CDR3 has 12 residues. Germline V gene sequence: CDR1 MGHRA, CDR2 YSYEKL. Trimming left V 6 bases short and J 3 bases short, with 9 bases between.

The chain is built from TRBV27 and TRBJ2-7; D is possibly TRBD1 (6 bases). Trimming removed 6 bases at V and 5 bases at J, with 14 bases between. In germline, CDR1 is MNHEY, CDR2 SMNVEV (reference sequence). This CDR3 has 13 residues. The DNA of the CDR3 is TGTGCCAGCAGCATTTTTCAGGGGAACGAGCAGTACTTC. Translating gives CASSIFQGNEQYF.

This chain joins TRBV27 and TRBJ2-3; D remains unclear. Per germline, CDR1 MNHEY and CDR2 SMNVEV (reference sequence). Trimming removed 5 bases at V and 0 bases at J, with 9 bases between. This CDR3 is built from 14 residues. In nucleotides, the CDR3 is TGTGCCAGCAGTAGCCGATACAGCACAGATACGCAGTATTTT. This gives the protein CASSSRYSTDTQYF.

V gene TRBV19 combines with J gene TRBJ1-1, with D unclear. CDR3 length equals 14 residues. CDR1 and CDR2 from the germline V gene are LNHDA and SQIVND (reference sequence). V lost 3 bases and J 4 bases, leaving 12 bases between the germline ends. The CDR3 DNA reads TGTGCCAGTAGTATTGCCACGACGGGCACTGAAGCTTTCTTT. It codes for CASSIATTGTEAFF.